These 28 T cell receptor beta chains share one sample of origin, sequenced in a study of cytomegalovirus exposure and HLA in healthy donors. 13 Jbeta primers and 60 Vbeta primers were used for the PCR. Clones were read by immunoSEQ multiplex PCR, and TCRdb kept only the in-frame ones, dropping some. The data show about 140,000 clones, approximately 75% seen once. The sequenced sample was PBMCs. The source of these receptors is a man aged 50 to 59 in good health and CMV-seropositive.

This chain uses TRBV5-4 with TRBJ2-2, with D possibly TRBD2 on 6 matching bases. The V end lost 4 bases, the J end lost 2 bases, and 15 bases lay between the germline ends. Germline-derived CDR1 and CDR2 are SGHNT and YYREEE (reference sequence). The CDR3 is 16 residues long. The CDR3 is CASSPPNSGNTGELFF. As DNA, the CDR3 is TGTGCCAGCAGCCCCCCAAATAGCGGAAACACCGGGGAGCTGTTTTTT.

This clone was found a few times. The chain carries TRBV7-2 and TRBJ2-3; 8 positions agree with TRBD2. CDR1 is SGHTA and CDR2 is FQGNSA in the germline V gene. The CDR3 runs 14 residues. Germline trimming cut 6 bases from V and 8 bases from J; bases unmatched to any gene: 10. The CDR3 loop reads CASSPEAGEGTQYF. The CDR3 region has the DNA TGTGCCAGCAGTCCTGAAGCGGGAGAGGGTACGCAGTATTTT.

This clone was detected only a few times. V and J are TRBV19 and TRBJ1-4, with 7 nucleotides matching TRBD1. The junction had 5 bases not matched to a gene; V was cut back by 5 bases and J by 5 bases. From germline, CDR1 is LNHDA and CDR2 SQIVND (reference sequence). The CDR3 extends over 14 amino acids. The CDR3 loop reads CASSEDRENEKLFF. CDR3 DNA: TGTGCCAGTAGTGAAGACAGGGAAAATGAAAAACTGTTTTTT. Variable domain in full (rest from reference TRBV19 and TRBJ1-4): DGGITQSPKYLFRKEGQNVTLSCEQNLNHDAMYWYRQDPGQGLRLIYYSQIVNDFQKGDIAEGYSVSREKKESFPLTVTSAQKNPTAFYLCASSEDRENEKLFFGSGTQLSVL.

The chain couples TRBV5-6 to TRBJ2-7; D might be TRBD1 (5 bases). V gave up 2 bases and J gave up 1 base, with 10 bases separating them. The germline gives CDR1 SGHDT, CDR2 YYEEEE. This CDR3 is 14 amino acids long. The CDR3 sequence is CASSFRQLSYEQYF. In nucleotides, the CDR3 is TGTGCCAGCAGCTTCCGACAGCTGTCCTACGAGCAGTACTTC.

The CDR3 nucleotides are TGCGCCAGCAGCCAAGAGGACAGACAAACCACAGTCACGCAGTATTTT. This translates into CASSQEDRQTTVTQYF. This rearrangement joins TRBV4-1 to TRBJ2-3, with a possible D match to TRBD1 (6 bases). From germline, CDR1 is MGHRA and CDR2 YSYEKL. Trimming left V 0 bases short and J 9 bases short, with 19 bases between. The CDR3 loop spans 16 amino acids.

The chain joins TRBV13 to TRBJ2-7; possibly TRBD1 for D (6 bases). Germline lookup yields CDR1 PRHDT and CDR2 FYEKMQ (reference sequence). The CDR3 sequence is 15 residues long. V dropped 2 bases and J dropped 0 bases, with 11 bases sitting between them. The CDR3 region has the DNA TGTGCCAGCAGCTTATTGAAGGGGGACTCCTACGAGCAGTACTTC. It encodes CASSLLKGDSYEQYF.

The chain links TRBV5-6 to TRBJ2-7; D call uncertain. V was cut by 0 bases and J by 12 bases, with 13 bases left in between. There are 12 residues in the CDR3. Germline CDR1 is SGHDT and CDR2 is YYEEEE. CDR3 loop: CASSLGTLDPYF. The DNA of the CDR3 is TGTGCCAGCAGCTTGGGCACTTTAGATCCGTACTTC.

This clone was detected only a few times. This chain uses TRBV4-2 with TRBJ1-5, with D hard to call. The CDR3 loop spans 17 amino acids. Trimming cost V 3 bases and J 5 bases, with 20 bases left between them. The germline V gene encodes CDR1 LGHNA and CDR2 YNFKEQ. The CDR3 nucleotides read TGTGCCAGCAGCCAGGAGGATAGTGAAAGGGTCGATCAGCCCCAGCATTTT. Protein: CASSQEDSERVDQPQHF.

The V gene is TRBV15, the J gene TRBJ1-5, with unresolved D. Germline lookup yields CDR1 LNHNV and CDR2 YYDKDF (reference sequence). V was pared by 0 bases and J by 7 bases, with 4 bases between. This CDR3 is built from 12 residues. The CDR3: CATSRDRQPQHF. CDR3 in DNA: TGTGCCACCAGCAGAGACAGACAGCCCCAGCATTTT. Complete variable domain (other parts from reference TRBV15 and TRBJ1-5): DAMVIQNPRYQVTQFGKPVTLSCSQTLNHNVMYWYQQKSSQAPKLLFHYYDKDFNNEADTPDNFQSRRPNTSFCFLDIRSPGLGDTAMYLCATSRDRQPQHFGDGTRLSIL.

The chain links TRBV11-2 to TRBJ2-7; tentatively, D is TRBD1 (6 bases). Trimming took 4 bases from V and 0 from J, leaving 16 bases between them. Germline CDR1 reads SGHAT; CDR2 reads FQNNGV. The CDR3 contains 16 residues. The CDR3 sequence is CASSSSSGQFSYEQYF. For the CDR3, the DNA is TGTGCCAGCAGCTCGTCCTCCGGACAGTTCTCCTACGAGCAGTACTTC.

The table lists this clone with a few counts. This chain links TRBV5-1 with TRBJ2-1; D gene ambiguous. The germline CDR1 and CDR2 sequences are SGHRS and YFSETQ. Trimming stripped 2 bases from V and 8 bases from J, with 14 bases between. The CDR3 has 14 residues. CDR3 sequence reads: CASSFNPGSDEQFF. The CDR3 DNA sequence: TGCGCCAGCAGCTTCAATCCGGGTTCCGATGAGCAGTTCTTC. Complete variable domain (other parts from reference TRBV5-1 and TRBJ2-1): KAGVTQTPRYLIKTRGQQVTLSCSPISGHRSVSWYQQTPGQGLQFLFEYFSETQRNKGNFPGRFSGRQFSNSRSEMNVSTLELGDSALYLCASSFNPGSDEQFFGPGTRLTVL.

The J gene is TRBJ2-5, the V gene TRBV19; TRBD1 is a possible D gene (8 bases). Germline values: CDR1 LNHDA, CDR2 SQIVND (reference sequence). This CDR3 has 16 residues. The V gene lost 11 bases and the J gene lost 4 bases, with 26 bases spanning the gap. The CDR3 spells CAGHRGGLAVGETQYF. Written as DNA, the CDR3 is TGTGCCGGCCACAGGGGGGGGCTAGCGGTCGGAGAGACCCAGTACTTC.

This chain links TRBV11-2 with TRBJ2-1, with 9 bases fitting TRBD1. This CDR3 is 13 amino acids long. CDR1 and CDR2 from the germline V gene are SGHAT and FQNNGV. The trim removed 4 bases at V and 5 bases at J, leaving 0 bases unmatched. CDR3: CASSWDRDNEQFF. CDR3 coding DNA: TGTGCCAGCAGCTGGGACAGGGACAATGAGCAGTTCTTC.

The chain combines TRBV4-3 with TRBJ1-2; unclear D gene. The CDR3 is made up of 16 amino acids. V lost 0 bases and J lost 6, with 17 bases in between. From germline, CDR1 is LGHNA and CDR2 YSLEER. This chain's CDR3 is CASSQDSGVGRDGYTF. For the CDR3, the DNA is TGCGCCAGCAGCCAAGATTCTGGGGTTGGGAGGGATGGCTACACCTTC.

The chain carries TRBV19 and TRBJ1-5; possible D gene TRBD1, 6 bases. The germline CDR1 and CDR2 sequences are LNHDA and SQIVND (reference sequence). The ends were cut back, 7 bases at V and 4 bases at J, with 11 bases in the middle. This CDR3 comprises 13 residues. CDR3 DNA sequence: TGTGCCAGTAAACAGGGTAGGAATCAGCCCCAGCATTTT. This translates into CASKQGRNQPQHF.

The rearrangement links TRBV15 to TRBJ1-5; D gene uncertain. This CDR3 has 16 residues. CDR1 and CDR2 (germline): LNHNV, YYDKDF (reference sequence). V was pared by 3 bases and J by 3 bases, with 15 bases between. CDR3 DNA sequence: TGTGCCACCAGCAGCCGAGACCAGGCCATCAATCAGCCCCAGCATTTT. Encoded protein: CATSSRDQAINQPQHF.

This clone was counted a few times. This chain links TRBV5-1 with TRBJ1-4, with 7 bases matching TRBD1. Germline lookup yields CDR1 SGHRS and CDR2 YFSETQ. There are 17 residues in the CDR3. V gave up 4 bases and J gave up 0 bases; unmatched junction bases: 9. The CDR3 sequence: CASSPGTAPATNEKLFF. The CDR3 region has the DNA TGCGCCAGCAGCCCGGGGACAGCTCCGGCAACTAATGAAAAACTGTTTTTT.

The DNA of the CDR3 is TGCGCCAGTCGGAAGATGGGTACAGGGGATTTCTATGGCTACACCTTC. Protein product: CASRKMGTGDFYGYTF. V gene TRBV5-1 combines with J gene TRBJ1-2, with TRBD1 matching over 7 bases. With 8 bases clipped from V and 4 bases from J, the junction kept 17 bases outside the gene matches. The CDR3 consists of 16 residues. CDR1 SGHRS and CDR2 YFSETQ come from the germline V gene.

This chain uses TRBV7-2 with TRBJ2-7, with 8 bases aligning to TRBD1. With V trimmed by 5 bases and J by 5 bases, 11 bases remained unmatched. Germline CDR1 and CDR2: SGHTA and FQGNSA. The CDR3 is 15 amino acids. Written as DNA, the CDR3 is TGTGCCAGCAGCCCCCGAATCGACAGGGGCAACGAGCAGTACTTC. Translated: CASSPRIDRGNEQYF.

This clone was counted between two and nine times. V is TRBV6-5 and J is TRBJ1-3, with a weak D call TRBD1 (6 bases). The length of the CDR3 is 16 residues. Trimming removed 0 bases at V and 0 bases at J, with 9 bases between. Looked up from germline, CDR1 is MNHEY and CDR2 is SVGAGI. The DNA for the CDR3 is TGTGCCAGCAGTTACTCGAACAGGGTCTCTGGAAACACCATATATTTT. It is translated as CASSYSNRVSGNTIYF.

V is TRBV10-1 and J is TRBJ1-2; TRBD1 is a possible D gene (6 bases). Germline V gives CDR1 WNHNN, CDR2 SYGVQD (reference sequence). CDR3 length: 13 residues. V shed 0 bases and J shed 8 bases, with 10 bases lying between them. The CDR3 bases are TGCGCCAGCAGTGAGTCGAATCAGGGGGGCTACACCTTC. Translation gives CASSESNQGGYTF.

The CDR3 protein is CASSYPLGGTKGYTF. CDR3 DNA: TGTGCCAGCAGTTACCCTCTGGGAGGGACTAAAGGCTACACCTTC. The chain couples TRBV6-6 to TRBJ1-2, with D tentatively TRBD1 (5 bases). Trimming cost V 2 bases and J 8 bases, with 18 bases left between them. The CDR3 totals 15 residues. Germline assignment: CDR1 MNHNY and CDR2 SVGAGI (reference sequence).

The chain joins TRBV6-5 to TRBJ1-2; 7 nucleotides agree with TRBD1. V dropped 5 bases and J dropped 7; count of bases not matched to a gene: 7. CDR3 length: 13 amino acids. Germline assignment: CDR1 MNHEY and CDR2 SVGAGI. The DNA of the CDR3 is TGTGCCAGCAGTGACGGAGAGGGGGCTGGCTACACCTTC. It codes for CASSDGEGAGYTF.

V usage is TRBV6-5 and J usage is TRBJ2-1, with 9 positions matching TRBD1. Germline V lookup: CDR1 MNHEY, CDR2 SVGAGI. The CDR3 totals 15 residues. V gave up 5 bases and J gave up 15 bases; unmatched junction bases: 17. The CDR3 here is CASSPGTGIGMGGFF. CDR3 bases: TGTGCCAGCAGTCCCGGGACAGGGATTGGGATGGGGGGGTTCTTC.

V is TRBV5-6 and J is TRBJ2-7, with D possibly being TRBD1 (5 bases). CDR1 and CDR2 from the germline V gene are SGHDT and YYEEEE. Trimming cost V 5 bases and J 2 bases, with 11 bases left between them. The CDR3 consists of 13 residues. Here the CDR3 reads CASRSPGTYEQYF. CDR3 DNA: TGTGCCAGCAGGTCTCCAGGGACCTACGAGCAGTACTTC.

The genes are TRBV29-1 and TRBJ2-1, with 9 bases identical to TRBD2. The germline gives CDR1 SQVTM, CDR2 ANQGSEA. This CDR3 has 14 residues. V lost 3 bases, J lost 3 bases, and 3 bases stayed unmatched. CDR3 sequence reads: CSVEASGDYNEQFF. The CDR3 coding sequence is TGCAGCGTTGAGGCTAGCGGGGACTACAATGAGCAGTTCTTC.

The J gene is TRBJ1-2, the V gene TRBV4-2, with a tentative D call TRBD1 (6 bases). Germline CDR1 LGHNA, CDR2 YNFKEQ. The V end was cut by 0 bases, the J end by 7 bases, with 15 bases between. The CDR3 contains 15 residues. The CDR3 loop is CASSQEIRGRGGYTF. As DNA, the CDR3 is TGTGCCAGCAGCCAAGAAATCAGGGGACGGGGTGGCTACACCTTC.

The chain carries TRBV29-1 and TRBJ2-3; weak D call: TRBD1 (6 bases). Per the germline V gene, CDR1 is SQVTM and CDR2 is ANQGSEA. V lost 8 bases to trimming and J lost 1 base, with 16 bases between them. The length of the CDR3 is 14 residues. Written as DNA, the CDR3 is TGCAGCCTTGGACAGCGAAGCGGCACAGATACGCAGTATTTT. Encoded protein: CSLGQRSGTDTQYF.